A single T cell receptor beta chain is shown here with its context. This record belongs to a study of cytomegalovirus exposure and HLA in healthy donors. Primers included in the PCR were 60 Vbeta and 13 Jbeta primers. This table comes from immunoSEQ multiplex PCR, and its TCRdb copy is limited to in-frame clones, with some not included. The table has 150,000 or so clones, around 80% seen once. The sequence derives from a man younger than 35 in good health and CMV-seropositive. Sequences were obtained from PBMCs.

CDR3 region: CASSKGTGGHF. Here the CDR3 DNA reads TGTGCCAGCAGTAAAGGGACAGGAGGGCATTTT. This chain links TRBV28 with TRBJ1-5; 8 positions match TRBD1. From germline, CDR1 is MDHEN and CDR2 SYDVKM. CDR3 length equals 11 residues. V trimming: 5 bases; J trimming: 15 bases; junction bases outside the gene matches: 6.